This T cell receptor (beta chain) was retrieved from a study of T cell repertoires in cytomegalovirus infection. About the research overall: Recently described HLA-C-restricted plus well-studied HLA-B-restricted CMV epitopes were used. An indication of both CMV infection and matching HLA type came from public TCR beta signatures. Notes on the study in general: Carriers of CMV and the relevant HLA type were discriminated by public TCR beta frequency. The response measured ex vivo was dominated by TCR beta clonotypes (HLA-C-restricted and CMV-specific).

J gave up 4 bases and V 2 bases, and 7 bases lay outside the gene matches. The CDR3 runs 17 residues. Germline CDR1 and CDR2: LNHNV and YYDKDF (reference sequence). TCRdb analysed the reads with MiXCR anew, one entry per CDR3 protein. The sample contains roughly 220,000 distinct CDR3 sequences, around two fifths of which appear only once. Of note for this clonotype: Its cognate antigen is unknown.

This chain joins TRBV15 and TRBJ2-3, with TRBD2 identical over 12 bases. The input for sequencing was CD8+ T cells from cultured PBMCs, taken from culture after CMV antigen stimulation. This TCR was recovered from a human donor in good health (CMV status not recorded). Some clones in this sample may be carry-over from other donors' samples. CDR3 nucleotide sequence: TGTGCCACCAGCAGACCCAAGGGACTAGCGGGTCCAGATACGCAGTATTTT. It is translated as CATSRPKGLAGPDTQYF.